This TCR beta chain is from a study of a mutant IDH1 vaccine in newly diagnosed glioma. Study at large: Treated patients showed a male proportion of about 60%, a female proportion of around 40%, and a mean age of around 39 years. Antecedent treatment encompassed radiotherapy, temozolomide, or their combination; the majority received both.

Time point here: week 35, safety follow-up. Vaccinated patients received 300 ug of mutant IDH1 20-mer peptide per dose, with topical imiquimod. Germline V gene sequence: CDR1 LGHNA, CDR2 YNFKEQ. J gave up 2 bases and V 3 bases, and 10 bases lay outside the gene matches. This CDR3 comprises 17 residues. The assay was immunoSEQ multiplex PCR, and TCRdb's table has in-frame clones only and misses some. This table holds about 46,000 clones, over 80% found once. In the case of this clone: Antigen: not known.

The clonotype comes from a man aged 45-60 years with glioma. Sequences were derived from PBMCs, sampled from a glioma patient whose treatment included an IDH1 peptide vaccine. The chain carries TRBV4-2 and TRBJ2-7, with 10 bases matching TRBD2. Written as DNA, the CDR3 is TGTGCCAGCAGCCATACTAGCGGGATCCAACCCCCCTACGAGCAGTACTTC. The encoded protein is CASSHTSGIQPPYEQYF.